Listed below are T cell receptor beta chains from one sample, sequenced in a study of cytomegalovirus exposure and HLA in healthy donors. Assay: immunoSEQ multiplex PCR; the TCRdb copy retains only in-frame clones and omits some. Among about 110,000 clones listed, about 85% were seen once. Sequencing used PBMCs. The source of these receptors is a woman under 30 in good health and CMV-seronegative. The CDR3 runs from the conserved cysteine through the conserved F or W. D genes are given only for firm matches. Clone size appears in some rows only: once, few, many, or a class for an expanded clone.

CDR3nt: TGTGCCAGCAGCGAGACTAGCGGGGCCTTCAATGAGCAGTTCTTC
CDR3aa: CASSETSGAFNEQFF
abundance: -
v_gene: TRBV9
d_gene: TRBD2
j_gene: TRBJ2-1

CDR3nt: TGTGCCAGCAGTGAGATACCCGGTACTAGCGGGGGGGCCAATGAGCAGTTCTTC
CDR3aa: CASSEIPGTSGGANEQFF
abundance: once
v_gene: TRBV6-4
d_gene: TRBD2
j_gene: TRBJ2-1

CDR3nt: TGTGCCAGCAGCCAATACAGCTACGAGCAGTACTTC
CDR3aa: CASSQYSYEQYF
abundance: -
v_gene: TRBV28
d_gene: -
j_gene: TRBJ2-7

CDR3nt: TGTGCCAGCAGCCCTTCTGGCAGGCGTTCCTCTAAGGGCTACACCTTC
CDR3aa: CASSPSGRRSSKGYTF
abundance: -
v_gene: TRBV27
d_gene: -
j_gene: TRBJ1-2

CDR3nt: TGTGCCAGCATGGTGCGGTCTACCTTCTACGAGCAGTACTTC
CDR3aa: CASMVRSTFYEQYF
abundance: few
v_gene: TRBV6-1
d_gene: -
j_gene: TRBJ2-7

CDR3nt: TGTGCCAGCATTTTGAGACAGACGGATTCACCCCTCCACTTT
CDR3aa: CASILRQTDSPLHF
abundance: -
v_gene: TRBV5-6
d_gene: -
j_gene: TRBJ1-6

CDR3nt: TGTGCCAGCAGCAGAAACGGACAGGCAACTAATGAAAAACTGTTTTTT
CDR3aa: CASSRNGQATNEKLFF
abundance: -
v_gene: TRBV9
d_gene: TRBD1
j_gene: TRBJ1-4

CDR3nt: TGTGCCAGCAGTGAGGGGCGCGACACCGGGGAGCTGTTTTTT
CDR3aa: CASSEGRDTGELFF
abundance: -
v_gene: TRBV6-1
d_gene: -
j_gene: TRBJ2-2

CDR3nt: TGTGCCAGCAGTTCTAGCGGGGGGACCTACGAGCAGTACTTC
CDR3aa: CASSSSGGTYEQYF
abundance: -
v_gene: TRBV5-5
d_gene: TRBD2
j_gene: TRBJ2-7

CDR3nt: TGTGCCAGCGCGGGTCTAAGTCCTGGGGCCAACGTCCTGACTTTC
CDR3aa: CASAGLSPGANVLTF
abundance: -
v_gene: TRBV27
d_gene: -
j_gene: TRBJ2-6

CDR3nt: TGTGCCAGCAGTGTCAGGCGTCAGATGAACACTGAAGCTTTCTTT
CDR3aa: CASSVRRQMNTEAFF
abundance: -
v_gene: TRBV2
d_gene: -
j_gene: TRBJ1-1

CDR3nt: TGTGCCAGCTCCCCGGGAGGGGAGACCCAGTACTTC
CDR3aa: CASSPGGETQYF
abundance: -
v_gene: TRBV18
d_gene: TRBD2
j_gene: TRBJ2-5

CDR3nt: TGTGCCAGCAGCTTATGGGGACAGACTAATGAAAAACTGTTTTTT
CDR3aa: CASSLWGQTNEKLFF
abundance: -
v_gene: TRBV7-2
d_gene: TRBD1
j_gene: TRBJ1-4

CDR3nt: TGTGCCAGCAGTGTACTAGCGGGGGGCACAGATACGCAGTATTTT
CDR3aa: CASSVLAGGTDTQYF
abundance: many
v_gene: TRBV6-4
d_gene: TRBD2
j_gene: TRBJ2-3

CDR3nt: TGTGCCAGTAGTATTTGGCAGGGGGGATCCTACGAGCAGTACTTC
CDR3aa: CASSIWQGGSYEQYF
abundance: -
v_gene: TRBV19
d_gene: -
j_gene: TRBJ2-7

CDR3nt: TGTGCCAGCAGCCAAGAACCCAAAGTCAGGGAAGTGAACACTGAAGCTTTCTTT
CDR3aa: CASSQEPKVREVNTEAFF
abundance: once
v_gene: TRBV4-2
d_gene: -
j_gene: TRBJ1-1

CDR3nt: TGTGCCAGCAGAAAGAGTACAGGGGGAAACACTGAAGCTTTCTTT
CDR3aa: CASRKSTGGNTEAFF
abundance: -
v_gene: TRBV2
d_gene: TRBD1
j_gene: TRBJ1-1

CDR3nt: TGTGCCAGCAGTGCCAACTCTGGGGCCAACGTCCTGACTTTC
CDR3aa: CASSANSGANVLTF
abundance: -
v_gene: TRBV6-4
d_gene: -
j_gene: TRBJ2-6

CDR3nt: TGTGCCATCAGCTTGGGGGGACAGACCTACGAGCAGTACTTC
CDR3aa: CAISLGGQTYEQYF
abundance: -
v_gene: TRBV10-3
d_gene: -
j_gene: TRBJ2-7

CDR3nt: TGTGCCAGTAGTATGAGGCTAGCGGTTCCCTACGAGCAGTACTTC
CDR3aa: CASSMRLAVPYEQYF
abundance: -
v_gene: TRBV19
d_gene: TRBD2
j_gene: TRBJ2-7

CDR3nt: TGCGCCAGCAGCCAGACAGGGGCTGGAAACACCATATATTTT
CDR3aa: CASSQTGAGNTIYF
abundance: -
v_gene: TRBV5-1
d_gene: TRBD1
j_gene: TRBJ1-3

CDR3nt: TGTGCCTCTGAGGGAGCGGGCAAGGAATACGAGCAGTACTTC
CDR3aa: CASEGAGKEYEQYF
abundance: few
v_gene: TRBV5-6
d_gene: -
j_gene: TRBJ2-7

CDR3nt: TGTGCCAGCAGCTCTAGCGGGGGGAGCTCCTACGAGCAGTACTTC
CDR3aa: CASSSSGGSSYEQYF
abundance: -
v_gene: TRBV2
d_gene: TRBD2
j_gene: TRBJ2-7

CDR3nt: TGTGCCAGCAGCTTGGAGGGGTTTAGTGGCTACACCTTC
CDR3aa: CASSLEGFSGYTF
abundance: -
v_gene: TRBV5-5
d_gene: -
j_gene: TRBJ1-2

CDR3nt: TGCGCCAGCAGCCAAACCGGGACAGCTCAAGAGACCCAGTACTTC
CDR3aa: CASSQTGTAQETQYF
abundance: -
v_gene: TRBV4-1
d_gene: TRBD1
j_gene: TRBJ2-5